Following are 28 T cell receptor beta chains from one sample sequenced in a study of siplizumab effects on memory and regulatory T cells. Some clones are missing from TCRdb's copy, which holds only in-frame ones; the method was immunoSEQ multiplex PCR. The data contain tens of thousands of clones, over 95% of them singletons. Material: naive CD4+ T cells sorted from blood. These receptors all come from a human donor in good health.

The chain links TRBV5-1 to TRBJ2-1; D is unclear. The CDR3 contains 15 residues. V was shortened by 4 bases and J by 1 base, with 12 bases between the two germline ends. CDR1 is SGHRS, CDR2 YFSETQ, per germline. DNA of the CDR3: TGCGCCAGCAGCCCTTTCGGACCGTCCTACAATGAGCAGTTCTTC. Its translation is CASSPFGPSYNEQFF.

The V gene is TRBV6-5, the J gene TRBJ2-7; D gene unclear. The CDR3 loop spans 14 amino acids. Germline V gene lookup returns CDR1 MNHEY and CDR2 SVGAGI. With 6 bases removed from V and 1 base from J, the gap between germline ends came to 13 bases. CDR3 amino acids: CASSSNRASYEQYF. CDR3 nucleotides: TGTGCCAGCAGCTCGAACAGAGCATCCTACGAGCAGTACTTC.

On this clone itself: Other nucleotide sequences from this sample produce the same CDR3. The chain combines TRBV5-1 with TRBJ1-1; D is unresolved. Trimming pared 3 bases from V and 0 bases from J, leaving 6 bases between. The germline V gene has CDR1 SGHRS and CDR2 YFSETQ. This CDR3 spans 13 amino acids. Here the CDR3 DNA reads TGCGCCAGCAGCTCAGGATTGAACACTGAAGCTTTCTTT. This sequence encodes CASSSGLNTEAFF. Complete variable domain (other parts from reference TRBV5-1 and TRBJ1-1): KAGVTQTPRYLIKTRGQQVTLSCSPISGHRSVSWYQQTPGQGLQFLFEYFSETQRNKGNFPGRFSGRQFSNSRSEMNVSTLELGDSALYLCASSSGLNTEAFFGQGTRLTVV.

The chain carries TRBV10-3 and TRBJ1-2, with no clear D. The ends were cut back, 4 bases at V and 8 bases at J, with 14 bases in the middle. Germline V gene sequence: CDR1 ENHRY, CDR2 SYGVKD. The CDR3 extends over 13 amino acids. The DNA of the CDR3 is TGTGCCATCAGTGGGCCCGCCGTTCTAGGCTACACCTTC. Its protein product is CAISGPAVLGYTF.

The chain links TRBV5-6 to TRBJ1-4; 7 bases align to TRBD1. Germline V gene lookup returns CDR1 SGHDT and CDR2 YYEEEE. V shed 4 bases, J shed 6 bases, and the junction held 6 bases outside the gene matches. This CDR3 is built from 14 residues. CDR3 bases: TGTGCCAGCAGCAGACAGGGTAAAGATGAAAAACTGTTTTTT. The encoded protein is CASSRQGKDEKLFF.

The genes are TRBV4-3 and TRBJ2-2; D ambiguous. Germline lookup yields CDR1 LGHNA and CDR2 YSLEER. V was trimmed by 2 bases and J by 5 bases, leaving 12 bases between them. The CDR3 runs to 15 residues. The DNA for the CDR3 is TGCGCCAGCAGCCAAATTTCTGGGGATACCGGGGAGCTGTTTTTT. Translation gives CASSQISGDTGELFF.

V usage is TRBV10-3 and J usage is TRBJ1-2; the D gene is possibly TRBD1 (5 bases). Germline V gives CDR1 ENHRY, CDR2 SYGVKD. This CDR3 contains 13 residues. V lost 4 bases and J 4 bases, leaving 10 bases between the germline ends. The CDR3 here is CAISGAGPYGYTF. The CDR3 region has the DNA TGTGCCATCAGTGGGGCAGGGCCCTATGGCTACACCTTC.

This clone came up a few times. The genes are TRBV7-8 and TRBJ1-2; D remains unclear. This CDR3 spans 11 amino acids. Germline values: CDR1 SGHVS, CDR2 FQNEAQ. The V and J ends lost 8 bases and 8 bases respectively, with 12 bases between them. CDR3 sequence (DNA): TGTGCCAGCGGGGAGAGTGAAGGCTACACCTTC. This codes for CASGESEGYTF.

The table lists this clone with a count of one. V gene TRBV30 combines with J gene TRBJ2-7; 7 bases agree with TRBD2. The CDR3 spans 13 residues. Unmatched junction bases numbered 3, after V lost 2 bases and J lost 2 bases. Per the germline V gene, CDR1 is GTSNPN and CDR2 is SVGIG (reference sequence). The CDR3 is CAWSRGETYEQYF. DNA for the CDR3: TGTGCCTGGAGTCGGGGGGAGACCTACGAGCAGTACTTC.

The chain employs TRBV30 and TRBJ1-4, with a possible D match to TRBD1 (5 bases). Trimming removed 4 bases at V and 5 bases at J, with 14 bases between. Per germline, CDR1 GTSNPN and CDR2 SVGIG (reference sequence). The CDR3 runs to 14 residues. In DNA, the CDR3 is TGTGCCTGGACCCGACAGTTACTGAATGAAAAACTGTTTTTT. It is translated as CAWTRQLLNEKLFF.

The chain employs TRBV6-6 and TRBJ2-7; maybe TRBD2 (5 bases). Germline V gene sequence: CDR1 MNHNY, CDR2 SVGAGI (reference sequence). The CDR3 is 14 residues long. Trimming shortened V by 2 bases and J by 5 bases, and 13 bases separated the two germline ends. Here the CDR3 DNA reads TGTGCCAGCAGTTACGTAGGAGGCGGAAACGAGCAGTACTTC. Residues: CASSYVGGGNEQYF.

V gene TRBV4-3 combines with J gene TRBJ2-3; either TRBD1 or TRBD2 may fit D (5 bases each). The CDR3 length is 12 residues. Trimming pared 4 bases from V and 6 bases from J, leaving 8 bases between. Germline V lookup: CDR1 LGHNA, CDR2 YSLEER. The CDR3 region is CASSRGFDTQYF. In DNA, the CDR3 is TGCGCCAGCAGCCGGGGGTTCGATACGCAGTATTTT.

The V gene is TRBV5-1, the J gene TRBJ2-7; tentatively, D is TRBD1 (6 bases). This CDR3 contains 12 residues. Germline CDR1 is SGHRS and CDR2 is YFSETQ. The ends were cut back, 4 bases at V and 4 bases at J, with 9 bases in the middle. This chain's CDR3 is CASSRDTYEQYF. CDR3 DNA: TGCGCCAGCAGCCGGGACACTTACGAGCAGTACTTC.

V usage is TRBV18 and J usage is TRBJ2-6; 10 nucleotides agree with TRBD1. This CDR3 comprises 17 residues. Germline V gives CDR1 KGHSH, CDR2 LQKENI. The J segment lost 4 bases and the V segment lost 6 bases, leaving 9 bases of the junction unmatched. CDR3 in DNA: TGTGCCAGCTCGTTGGGACAGGGGACGACCGGGGCCAACGTCCTGACTTTC. Protein: CASSLGQGTTGANVLTF.

This clone was recorded a few times. The chain has TRBV14 and TRBJ1-1, with a weak D call TRBD1 (5 bases). There are 14 residues in the CDR3. Looked up from germline, CDR1 is SGHDN and CDR2 is FVKESK. The germline V and J ends were trimmed by 3 bases and 1 base, with 9 bases remaining between them. This CDR3 is CASSQLRGNTEAFF. The CDR3 coding sequence is TGTGCCAGCAGCCAGCTGAGGGGGAACACTGAAGCTTTCTTT.

The chain carries TRBV6-5 and TRBJ1-5, with 9 bases identical to TRBD1. Trimming at V came to 2 bases and at J to 5 bases, leaving 1 base not matched to a gene. The CDR3 covers 14 residues. Germline V lookup: CDR1 MNHEY, CDR2 SVGAGI. CDR3 in DNA: TGTGCCAGCAGTTACCGGACAGGGGATCAGCCCCAGCATTTT. Its translation: CASSYRTGDQPQHF.

V usage is TRBV18 and J usage is TRBJ1-1, with D perhaps TRBD1 (5 bases). Germline CDR1 KGHSH, CDR2 LQKENI. The germline V and J ends were trimmed by 1 base and 6 bases, with 9 bases remaining between them. The CDR3 has 13 amino acids. The CDR3 DNA follows: TGTGCCAGCTCACCACAAGGGACGGCTGAAGCTTTCTTT. Amino acid sequence: CASSPQGTAEAFF.

The chain has TRBV7-3 and TRBJ2-3; D is unresolved. This CDR3 has 14 amino acids. CDR1 is SGHTA, CDR2 FQGTGA, per germline. Trimming took off 3 bases at V and 5 bases at J, with 12 bases between the two ends. CDR3 nucleotide sequence: TGTGCCAGCAGCTTGAGGCGCTTGGGAGATACGCAGTATTTT. Protein sequence: CASSLRRLGDTQYF. The full variable domain, with the rest looked up from reference TRBV7-3 and TRBJ2-3, is GAGVSQTPSNKVTEKGKYVELRCDPISGHTALYWYRQSLGQGPEFLIYFQGTGAADDSGLPNDRFFAVRPEGSVSTLKIQRTERGDSAVYLCASSLRRLGDTQYFGPGTRLTVL.

V and J are TRBV6-1 and TRBJ2-7; D is possibly TRBD2 (7 bases). There are 15 residues in the CDR3. V was clipped by 7 bases and J by 3 bases, with 19 bases between them. Germline CDR1 and CDR2: MNHNS and SASEGT. The CDR3 reads CASTRGGSPVYEQYF. In nucleotides, the CDR3 is TGTGCCAGCACTAGGGGGGGGTCCCCTGTCTACGAGCAGTACTTC.

The V call is TRBV19, the J call TRBJ2-7; unclear D gene. This CDR3 is built from 13 residues. Germline V gene sequence: CDR1 LNHDA, CDR2 SQIVND (reference sequence). Trimming removed 3 bases at V and 1 base at J, with 7 bases between. The DNA of the CDR3 is TGTGCCAGTAGTATCGCGGATTCCTACGAGCAGTACTTC. The encoded protein is CASSIADSYEQYF.

This sequence joins TRBV20-1 and TRBJ2-3; no definite D call. CDR1 is DFQATT and CDR2 is SNEGSKA in the germline V gene (reference sequence). Trimming took 5 bases from V and 6 from J, leaving 9 bases between them. The CDR3 totals 11 residues. CDR3 bases: TGCAGTGCTCCGCTGGGGGATACGCAGTATTTT. This encodes CSAPLGDTQYF.

The rearrangement uses TRBV4-1 and TRBJ1-2; D uncertain. V was cut by 4 bases and J by 4 bases, with 13 bases left in between. Germline-derived CDR1 and CDR2 are MGHRA and YSYEKL. This CDR3 contains 14 residues. DNA of the CDR3: TGCGCCAGCAGCCTCCAGACACTCTTCTATGGCTACACCTTC. It specifies CASSLQTLFYGYTF.

The rearrangement joins TRBV4-1 to TRBJ1-5; D remains unclear. The CDR3 has 15 amino acids. V lost 1 base to trimming and J lost 4 bases, with 11 bases between them. The germline V gene has CDR1 MGHRA and CDR2 YSYEKL. CDR3 protein: CASSQVYGMNQPQHF. The CDR3 DNA sequence: TGCGCCAGCAGCCAAGTTTACGGAATGAATCAGCCCCAGCATTTT.

The chain is built from TRBV6-4 and TRBJ1-5; D unresolved. Between the trimmed V and J ends, which lost 2 bases and 0 bases, there was a span of 14 bases. Germline V CDR1 and CDR2: MRHNA, SNTAGT. The CDR3 has 17 residues. CDR3 nucleotide sequence: TGTGCCAGCAGTGACCCCCGGACCCAATATAGCAATCAGCCCCAGCATTTT. This translates into CASSDPRTQYSNQPQHF.

This chain uses TRBV7-9 with TRBJ1-2; tentative D call: TRBD1 (6 bases). Germline lookup yields CDR1 SEHNR and CDR2 FQNEAQ (reference sequence). V shed 0 bases and J shed 4 bases, with 9 bases lying between them. This CDR3 has 14 amino acids. The CDR3 coding sequence is TGTGCCAGCAGCTTAGCCACAGGGCCCTATGGCTACACCTTC. It specifies CASSLATGPYGYTF.

This chain uses TRBV27 with TRBJ2-7; D perhaps matches TRBD2 (5 bases). The CDR3 spans 15 residues. Trimming left V 2 bases short and J 0 bases short, with 11 bases between. CDR1 is MNHEY and CDR2 is SMNVEV in the germline V gene (reference sequence). The CDR3 sequence is CASSLTAGSSYEQYF. In DNA form, the CDR3 reads TGTGCCAGCAGTTTAACGGCGGGCAGCTCCTACGAGCAGTACTTC.

CDR3 bases: TGTGCCAGCAGCTCGCTGGGAGGGGCGAACACCGGGGAGCTGTTTTTT. Its translation: CASSSLGGANTGELFF. The chain carries TRBV9 and TRBJ2-2; 7 nucleotides align to TRBD2. The CDR3 has 16 residues. Germline lookup yields CDR1 SGDLS and CDR2 YYNGEE. The V segment lost 4 bases and the J segment 0 bases; nucleotides outside the gene matches: 6. Full variable domain (rest looked up from reference TRBV9 and TRBJ2-2): DSGVTQTPKHLITATGQRVTLRCSPRSGDLSVYWYQQSLDQGLQFLIQYYNGEERAKGNILERFSAQQFPDLHSELNLSSLELGDSALYFCASSSLGGANTGELFFGEGSRLTVL.

This chain links TRBV6-1 with TRBJ1-2; D is unresolved. The germline gives CDR1 MNHNS, CDR2 SASEGT. V lost 0 bases and J lost 4, with 9 bases in between. The CDR3 is made up of 14 amino acids. CDR3 protein: CASSEAEQFYGYTF. In DNA form, the CDR3 reads TGTGCCAGCAGTGAAGCAGAACAGTTCTATGGCTACACCTTC.